A selection of T cell receptor beta chains follows, all from one sample in a study of response to subunit inactivated influenza vaccine. Via MiXCR, TCRdb re-called the RT-PCR reads, giving one row per CDR3 protein. The sample lists hundreds of thousands of distinct CDR3 sequences, 15% to 17% occurring once. The starting material was PBMCs from blood, obtained 12 days after vaccination. The receptors stem from a middle-aged man who received an inactivated influenza vaccine. CDR3s include the opening cysteine and the closing phenylalanine or tryptophan. Each record gives: D gene, clone size, V gene, J gene, CDR3 DNA, CDR3 protein. A D gene is named only where the DNA matches it firmly. Size is stated for part of the rows, as once, few or many counts, or as a class when the clone is expanded.

NA	NA	TRBV20-1	TRBJ1-5	TGCAGTGCTAGAAAGAGTGAGGGAGGGAATCAGCCCCAGCATTTT	CSARKSEGGNQPQHF
NA	NA	TRBV20-1	TRBJ2-1	TGCAGTGCTAGAGATAACTCGCGCAGCTCCTACAATGAGCAGTTCTTC	CSARDNSRSSYNEQFF
TRBD2	NA	TRBV5-1	TRBJ2-1	TGCGCCAGCAGCCCAAGGACTAGCGGACATAAATATGCCAATGAGCAGTTCTTC	CASSPRTSGHKYANEQFF
NA	NA	TRBV6-2/TRBV6-3	TRBJ1-5	TGTGCCAGCGGACACAATCAGCCCCAGCATTTT	CASGHNQPQHF
NA	many	TRBV12-3/TRBV12-4	TRBJ2-7	TGTGCCAGCAGTCCCGGGACAAGCTCCTACGAGCAGTACTTC	CASSPGTSSYEQYF
TRBD1	many	TRBV29-1	TRBJ2-4	TGCAGCGTCGGACAGGCGGACATTCAGTACTTC	CSVGQADIQYF
NA	few	TRBV9	TRBJ2-2	TGTGCCAGCAGCGTAGAAACGGGAACCGGGGAGCTGTTTTTT	CASSVETGTGELFF
NA	few	TRBV19	TRBJ1-2	TGTGCCAGTAGTACGAACTATGGCTACACCTTC	CASSTNYGYTF
NA	few	TRBV28	TRBJ2-1	TGTGCCAGCAGTACCTCAGGGGTTAGATCCTACAATGAGCAGTTCTTC	CASSTSGVRSYNEQFF
NA	NA	TRBV6-5	TRBJ2-5	TGTGCCAGCAGTTACGCGAGGGACTCCCTCGGGACCCAGTACTTC	CASSYARDSLGTQYF
TRBD2	few	TRBV29-1	TRBJ2-3	TGCAGCGGGGCTAGCGGGGGGGCGAGAGATACGCAGTATTTT	CSGASGGARDTQYF
TRBD2	NA	TRBV11-2	TRBJ2-5	TGTGCCAGCAGCTTGCCCGGACTAGCTCCCGAGACCCAGTACTTC	CASSLPGLAPETQYF
NA	NA	TRBV12-3/TRBV12-4	TRBJ1-3	TGTGCCAGCAGACCCCAGTCATTCATAGCTGGAAACACCATATATTTT	CASRPQSFIAGNTIYF